These 18 T cell receptor beta chains originate from one sample sequenced in a study of control samples from healthy donors and cancer patients. Method: immunoSEQ multiplex PCR; TCRdb's copy keeps in-frame clones and lacks some. The profile shows 130,000 to 150,000 clones, around 90% of them singletons. Sequenced: blood. Receptor source: a man aged 25 to 40 in good health.

The V call is TRBV25-1, the J call TRBJ1-1, with D unclear. The CDR3 loop spans 15 amino acids. From germline, CDR1 is MGHDK and CDR2 SYGVNS. V was clipped by 4 bases and J by 0 bases, with 12 bases between them. The CDR3 nucleotides read TGTGCCAGCAGTGCATCGGAGATTATGAACACTGAAGCTTTCTTT. It specifies CASSASEIMNTEAFF. Drawing the rest from reference TRBV25-1 and TRBJ1-1, the complete variable domain is EADIYQTPRYLVIGTGKKITLECSQTMGHDKMYWYQQDPGMELHLIHYSYGVNSTEKGDLSSESTVSRIRTEHFPLTLESARPSHTSQYLCASSASEIMNTEAFFGQGTRLTVV.

This sequence joins TRBV9 and TRBJ1-2, with 9 bases fitting TRBD1. J was trimmed by 4 bases and V by 1 base; bases with no gene match: 5. This CDR3 region has 15 residues. CDR1 is SGDLS and CDR2 is YYNGEE in the germline V gene. The CDR3, as DNA: TGTGCCAGCAGCGTATCAGGACAGGGGTTCTATGGCTACACCTTC. As protein: CASSVSGQGFYGYTF.

The chain links TRBV4-1 to TRBJ2-1; 10 positions match TRBD1. After removal of 0 bases from V and 3 bases from J, the junction contained 5 bases not matched to a gene. CDR3 length: 17 residues. Germline V gives CDR1 MGHRA, CDR2 YSYEKL. CDR3 sequence: CASSQDGDRGHYNEQFF. CDR3 nucleotide sequence: TGCGCCAGCAGCCAAGATGGAGACAGGGGGCACTACAATGAGCAGTTCTTC.

The CDR3, as DNA: TGCAGCGTTCTGAAGGGGACCTCCCTTCCTGGGGAGCAGTACTTC. It translates to CSVLKGTSLPGEQYF. The chain links TRBV29-1 to TRBJ2-7; either TRBD1 or TRBD2 may fit D (5 bases each). V was shortened by 5 bases and J by 7 bases, with 24 bases between the two germline ends. Looked up from germline, CDR1 is SQVTM and CDR2 is ANQGSEA. The CDR3 is made up of 15 amino acids.

The chain couples TRBV9 to TRBJ2-3; D not certain. The CDR3 length is 14 residues. Germline V lookup: CDR1 SGDLS, CDR2 YYNGEE. V was cut by 2 bases and J by 6 bases, with 13 bases left in between. In DNA form, the CDR3 reads TGTGCCAGCAGCGTGGGCTCGCTATGGGATACGCAGTATTTT. Translated, it gives CASSVGSLWDTQYF.

The chain combines TRBV15 with TRBJ1-2, with TRBD1 matching 7 bases. Germline CDR1 is LNHNV and CDR2 is YYDKDF (reference sequence). V was pared by 1 base and J by 2 bases, with 13 bases of the junction left unmatched. The CDR3 contains 18 residues. The CDR3 coding sequence is TGTGCCACCAGCAGAGTCCTTAAAACTTTGACAGGGAACTATGGCTACACCTTC. Its translation is CATSRVLKTLTGNYGYTF. Full variable domain (rest looked up from reference TRBV15 and TRBJ1-2): DAMVIQNPRYQVTQFGKPVTLSCSQTLNHNVMYWYQQKSSQAPKLLFHYYDKDFNNEADTPDNFQSRRPNTSFCFLDIRSPGLGDTAMYLCATSRVLKTLTGNYGYTFGSGTRLTVV.

The rearrangement joins TRBV14 to TRBJ2-3; TRBD2 is a possible D gene (5 bases). V lost 2 bases and J lost 2, with 8 bases in between. CDR1 is SGHDN and CDR2 is FVKESK in the germline V gene. This CDR3 has 14 residues. CDR3 bases: TGTGCCAGCAGCCAACGGGATTTCACAGATACGCAGTATTTT. Its translation is CASSQRDFTDTQYF. Full variable domain (rest looked up from reference TRBV14 and TRBJ2-3): EAGVTQFPSHSVIEKGQTVTLRCDPISGHDNLYWYRRVMGKEIKFLLHFVKESKQDESGMPNNRFLAERTGGTYSTLKVQPAELEDSGVYFCASSQRDFTDTQYFGPGTRLTVL.

The chain couples TRBV6-1 to TRBJ1-2; 11 nucleotides match TRBD1. The J segment lost 4 bases and the V segment lost 2 bases, leaving 9 bases of the junction unmatched. Germline CDR1 is MNHNS and CDR2 is SASEGT. This CDR3 contains 17 residues. The CDR3 bases are TGTGCCAGCAGTGAAAGGACAGGGGGCGTTATAGTCTATGGCTACACCTTC. This sequence encodes CASSERTGGVIVYGYTF.

In its sample, this clone was seen once. The chain has TRBV5-1 and TRBJ2-2, with 15 positions matching TRBD2. Germline assignment: CDR1 SGHRS and CDR2 YFSETQ. The V and J ends lost 4 bases and 4 bases, in that order; junction bases with no gene match: 8. The CDR3 is 18 residues long. CDR3 DNA sequence: TGCGCCAGCAGCAACGGACTAGCGGGGGGGCCGGGCACCGGGGAGCTGTTTTTT. It yields the protein CASSNGLAGGPGTGELFF.

This chain joins TRBV28 and TRBJ2-3, with 12 positions matching TRBD2. The V and J ends lost 3 bases and 4 bases, in that order; junction bases with no gene match: 14. Germline V gene data show CDR1 as MDHEN and CDR2 as SYDVKM. The CDR3 covers 19 residues. CDR3 in amino acids: CASSFFRASGGAMADTQYF. As DNA, the CDR3 is TGTGCCAGCAGTTTCTTCAGGGCTAGCGGGGGGGCGATGGCAGATACGCAGTATTTT.

The V call is TRBV11-3, the J call TRBJ1-6; no firm D call. The CDR3 has 13 amino acids. With 5 bases removed from V and 12 bases from J, the gap between germline ends came to 14 bases. The germline gives CDR1 SGHNT, CDR2 YENEEA. CDR3 sequence: CASSREADGPLHF. In nucleotides, the CDR3 is TGTGCCAGCAGCCGGGAGGCAGATGGACCCCTCCACTTT.

The rearrangement joins TRBV28 to TRBJ1-5; D is ambiguous. The CDR3 is 17 amino acids. V was pared by 3 bases and J by 1 base, with 16 bases between. CDR1 is MDHEN, CDR2 SYDVKM, per germline. The CDR3 DNA is TGTGCCAGCAGTTTGATAATTGGAATCGGGAGCAATCAGCCCCAGCATTTT. Translated: CASSLIIGIGSNQPQHF.

This clone has a single count. The chain uses TRBV3-1 (or the pseudogene TRBV3-2) and TRBJ1-2; D might be TRBD1 (5 bases). The germline gives CDR1 LGHDT, CDR2 YNNKEL (reference sequence). CDR3 size: 16 residues. The ends were cut back, 1 base at V and 2 bases at J, with 14 bases in the middle. For the CDR3, the DNA is TGTGCCAGCAGCCAAGGTACCAGGGTTCGGAACTATGGCTACACCTTC. Translation gives CASSQGTRVRNYGYTF.

The rearrangement uses TRBV29-1 and TRBJ2-2, with TRBD2 identical over 13 bases. This CDR3 is 15 amino acids long. Per germline, CDR1 SQVTM and CDR2 ANQGSEA. V lost 5 bases, J lost 7 bases, and 7 bases stayed unmatched. This CDR3 reads CSVTGLAGDIGELFF. The CDR3 nucleotides read TGCAGCGTTACAGGACTAGCGGGGGATATCGGGGAGCTGTTTTTT.

The DNA of the CDR3 is TGTGCCAGCAGCTCCCGGACAGGTAGCTCCTACGAGCAGTACTTC. This translates into CASSSRTGSSYEQYF. The chain has TRBV11-1 and TRBJ2-7, with 7 positions matching TRBD1. CDR1 and CDR2 from the germline V gene are SGHAT and FQDESV (reference sequence). This CDR3 contains 15 residues. V dropped 4 bases and J dropped 0; count of bases not matched to a gene: 6.

The chain is built from TRBV15 and TRBJ2-6; no reliable D call. The V end lost 3 bases, the J end lost 2 bases, and 17 bases lay between the germline ends. Germline lookup yields CDR1 LNHNV and CDR2 YYDKDF (reference sequence). There are 18 residues in the CDR3. The DNA of the CDR3 is TGTGCCACCAGCAGGAAAGCCCCGGCTGGGACTGGGGCCAACGTCCTGACTTTC. It specifies CATSRKAPAGTGANVLTF.

This rearrangement joins TRBV10-2 to TRBJ1-2; D remains unclear. CDR3 length: 14 amino acids. Trimming left V 3 bases short and J 8 bases short, with 16 bases between. CDR1 and CDR2 from the germline V gene are WSHSY and SAAADI. DNA for the CDR3: TGCGCCAGCAGTGACCCTCTGGAAGAAGTGGGCTACACCTTC. Protein sequence: CASSDPLEEVGYTF.

Note on this clone: At the DNA level, this CDR3 is encoded by other sequences in the same sample as well. This sequence joins TRBV5-1 and TRBJ1-1, with a weak D call TRBD1 (5 bases). The CDR3 sequence is 13 residues long. Germline CDR1 SGHRS, CDR2 YFSETQ. V lost 2 bases to trimming and J lost 3 bases, with 8 bases between them. As DNA, the CDR3 is TGCGCCAGCAGCTTAGTAGGGGACACTGAAGCTTTCTTT. This encodes CASSLVGDTEAFF.